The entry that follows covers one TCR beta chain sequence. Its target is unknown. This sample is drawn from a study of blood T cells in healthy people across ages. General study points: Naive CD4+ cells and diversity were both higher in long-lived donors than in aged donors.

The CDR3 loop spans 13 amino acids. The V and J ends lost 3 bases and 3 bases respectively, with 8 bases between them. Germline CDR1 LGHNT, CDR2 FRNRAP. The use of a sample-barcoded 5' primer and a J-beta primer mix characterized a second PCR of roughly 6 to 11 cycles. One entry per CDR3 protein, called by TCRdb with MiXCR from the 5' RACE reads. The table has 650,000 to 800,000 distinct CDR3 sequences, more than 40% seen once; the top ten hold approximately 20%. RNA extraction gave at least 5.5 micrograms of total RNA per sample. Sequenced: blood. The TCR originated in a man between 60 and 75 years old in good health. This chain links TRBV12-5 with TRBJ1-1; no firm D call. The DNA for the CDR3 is TGTGCTAGTGGTTTCTCCACCGACACTGAAGCTTTCTTT. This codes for CASGFSTDTEAFF.